A selection of T cell receptor beta chains follows, all from one sample in a study of T cells in Graves' hyperthyroidism and ophthalmopathy. TCRdb re-called the multiplex PCR reads through MiXCR, storing one row per CDR3 protein. The table lists about 560,000 distinct CDR3 sequences, 14% of them singletons, with more than 11% in the top ten. Material for sequencing was blood. The receptors shown here come from a woman in her thirties or forties with Graves' hyperthyroidism. Both conserved end residues are part of each CDR3. D genes are given only for firm matches. The size of a clone is reported for some rows only, either as once, few or many, or as a class for expanded clones.

len: 13; j_gene: TRBJ2-7; abundance: few; v_gene: TRBV29-1; d_gene: -; CDR3aa: CSVSAGLTYEQYF; CDR3nt: TGCAGCGTTTCAGCGGGCCTCACCTACGAGCAGTACTTC
len: 14; j_gene: TRBJ2-5; abundance: -; v_gene: TRBV6-5; d_gene: -; CDR3aa: CASSFPPTGETQYF; CDR3nt: TGTGCCAGCAGTTTCCCTCCGACAGGAGAGACCCAGTACTTC
len: 13; j_gene: TRBJ1-1; abundance: many; v_gene: TRBV6-1; d_gene: -; CDR3aa: CASSEVPGTEAFF; CDR3nt: TGTGCCAGCAGTGAAGTTCCAGGTACTGAAGCTTTCTTT
len: 13; j_gene: TRBJ2-1; abundance: many; v_gene: TRBV20-1; d_gene: -; CDR3aa: CSARVPLYNEQFF; CDR3nt: TGCAGTGCTAGAGTGCCCCTCTACAATGAGCAGTTCTTC
len: 14; j_gene: TRBJ2-1; abundance: -; v_gene: TRBV27; d_gene: -; CDR3aa: CASTPGVSYNEQFF; CDR3nt: TGTGCCAGCACCCCAGGGGTCAGCTACAATGAGCAGTTCTTC
len: 13; j_gene: TRBJ2-3; abundance: many; v_gene: TRBV9; d_gene: -; CDR3aa: CASSPMGEGTQYF; CDR3nt: TGTGCCAGCAGCCCAATGGGAGAAGGTACGCAGTATTTT
len: 15; j_gene: TRBJ2-5; abundance: many; v_gene: TRBV12-3/TRBV12-4; d_gene: -; CDR3aa: CASSSKPRGGETQYF; CDR3nt: TGTGCCAGCAGTTCGAAGCCTCGGGGTGGAGAGACCCAGTACTTC
len: 13; j_gene: TRBJ1-1; abundance: few; v_gene: TRBV10-3; d_gene: -; CDR3aa: CAISGGLNTEAFF; CDR3nt: TGTGCCATCAGCGGGGGGCTGAACACTGAAGCTTTCTTT
len: 16; j_gene: TRBJ2-2; abundance: -; v_gene: TRBV7-8; d_gene: TRBD2; CDR3aa: CASSALAGGDTGELFF; CDR3nt: TGTGCCAGCAGCGCCCTAGCGGGAGGGGACACCGGGGAGCTGTTTTTT
len: 16; j_gene: TRBJ2-5; abundance: -; v_gene: TRBV12-3/TRBV12-4; d_gene: -; CDR3aa: CASSLEGPRVRETQYF; CDR3nt: TGTGCCAGCAGTTTAGAAGGGCCTAGGGTCCGAGAGACCCAGTACTTC
len: 14; j_gene: TRBJ1-6; abundance: many; v_gene: TRBV5-1; d_gene: -; CDR3aa: CASSSDRRDSPLHF; CDR3nt: TGCGCCAGCAGCTCGGACCGGCGGGATTCACCCCTCCACTTT
len: 15; j_gene: TRBJ2-1; abundance: -; v_gene: TRBV29-1; d_gene: TRBD2; CDR3aa: CSVEVSGRSINEQFF; CDR3nt: TGCAGCGTTGAAGTGAGCGGGAGATCGATCAATGAGCAGTTCTTC
len: 18; j_gene: TRBJ1-2; abundance: -; v_gene: TRBV6-5; d_gene: -; CDR3aa: CASSYSLSLAASNYGYTF; CDR3nt: TGTGCCAGCAGTTACTCGCTGTCCCTGGCAGCCTCTAACTATGGCTACACCTTC
len: 13; j_gene: TRBJ1-1; abundance: many; v_gene: TRBV20-1; d_gene: TRBD1; CDR3aa: CSASDRENTEAFF; CDR3nt: TGCAGTGCCTCGGACAGGGAGAACACTGAAGCTTTCTTT
len: 15; j_gene: TRBJ2-7; abundance: many; v_gene: TRBV5-1; d_gene: -; CDR3aa: CASSLAGTLGYEQYF; CDR3nt: TGCGCCAGCAGCTTGGCCGGGACCTTGGGCTACGAGCAGTACTTC
len: 14; j_gene: TRBJ2-1; abundance: -; v_gene: TRBV18; d_gene: TRBD1; CDR3aa: CASCTGQGAVEQFF; CDR3nt: TGTGCCAGCTGTACGGGACAGGGGGCCGTTGAGCAGTTCTTC
len: 11; j_gene: TRBJ2-7; abundance: -; v_gene: TRBV5-1; d_gene: -; CDR3aa: CASSKEGEQYF; CDR3nt: TGCGCCAGCAGTAAGGAGGGCGAGCAGTACTTC
len: 15; j_gene: TRBJ2-7; abundance: many; v_gene: TRBV6-1; d_gene: -; CDR3aa: CASSYGQDYSYEQYF; CDR3nt: TGTGCCAGCAGTTACGGACAGGACTACTCCTACGAGCAGTACTTC
len: 16; j_gene: TRBJ2-1; abundance: many; v_gene: TRBV6-1; d_gene: TRBD2; CDR3aa: CASRELAGGSYNEQFF; CDR3nt: TGTGCCAGCAGAGAGTTGGCGGGAGGCTCCTACAATGAGCAGTTCTTC
len: 14; j_gene: TRBJ2-1; abundance: few; v_gene: TRBV10-3; d_gene: TRBD2; CDR3aa: CAISSSGSYNEQFF; CDR3nt: TGTGCCATCAGTTCTAGCGGGAGCTACAATGAGCAGTTCTTC
len: 16; j_gene: TRBJ2-5; abundance: -; v_gene: TRBV4-1; d_gene: TRBD2; CDR3aa: CASSPQEAGARETQYF; CDR3nt: TGCGCCAGCAGCCCCCAAGAAGCGGGAGCCCGAGAGACCCAGTACTTC
len: 15; j_gene: TRBJ1-5; abundance: many; v_gene: TRBV12-3/TRBV12-4; d_gene: -; CDR3aa: CASSLVGVSNQPQHF; CDR3nt: TGTGCCAGCAGTTTAGTCGGGGTGAGCAATCAGCCCCAGCATTTT
len: 13; j_gene: TRBJ2-7; abundance: many; v_gene: TRBV2; d_gene: TRBD1; CDR3aa: CASSTGANYEQYF; CDR3nt: TGTGCCAGTTCGACAGGGGCGAACTACGAGCAGTACTTC
len: 14; j_gene: TRBJ1-1; abundance: -; v_gene: TRBV20-1; d_gene: TRBD1; CDR3aa: CSAKTGGGNTEAFF; CDR3nt: TGCAGTGCCAAGACAGGGGGCGGAAACACTGAAGCTTTCTTT
len: 11; j_gene: TRBJ2-7; abundance: many; v_gene: TRBV20-1; d_gene: -; CDR3aa: CSASAPPEQYF; CDR3nt: TGCAGTGCTAGCGCTCCCCCCGAGCAGTACTTC
len: 13; j_gene: TRBJ2-7; abundance: many; v_gene: TRBV3-1; d_gene: -; CDR3aa: CASSLGPPGEQYF; CDR3nt: TGTGCCAGCAGCTTGGGACCTCCTGGGGAGCAGTACTTC
len: 14; j_gene: TRBJ2-7; abundance: many; v_gene: TRBV20-1; d_gene: -; CDR3aa: CSARDGTRPYEQYF; CDR3nt: TGCAGTGCTAGAGATGGAACCCGACCCTACGAGCAGTACTTC
len: 16; j_gene: TRBJ2-3; abundance: few; v_gene: TRBV10-3; d_gene: -; CDR3aa: CAISESVVRDTDTQYF; CDR3nt: TGTGCCATCAGTGAGTCGGTGGTGAGGGACACAGATACGCAGTATTTT
len: 15; j_gene: TRBJ1-4; abundance: many; v_gene: TRBV20-1; d_gene: TRBD1; CDR3aa: CSARLGQGAKEKLFF; CDR3nt: TGCAGTGCTAGGCTCGGACAGGGGGCGAAGGAAAAACTGTTTTTT